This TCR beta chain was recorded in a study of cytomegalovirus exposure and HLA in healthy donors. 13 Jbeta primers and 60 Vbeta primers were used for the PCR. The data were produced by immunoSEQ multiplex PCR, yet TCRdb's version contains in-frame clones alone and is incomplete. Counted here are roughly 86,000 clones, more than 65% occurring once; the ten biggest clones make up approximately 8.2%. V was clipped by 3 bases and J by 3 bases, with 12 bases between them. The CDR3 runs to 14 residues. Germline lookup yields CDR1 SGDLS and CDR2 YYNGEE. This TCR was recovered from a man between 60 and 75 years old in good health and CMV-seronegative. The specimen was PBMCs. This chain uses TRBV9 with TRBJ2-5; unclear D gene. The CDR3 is CASSAGSWKETQYF. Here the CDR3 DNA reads TGTGCCAGCAGCGCAGGAAGTTGGAAAGAGACCCAGTACTTC. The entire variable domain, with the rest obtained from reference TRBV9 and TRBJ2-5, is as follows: DSGVTQTPKHLITATGQRVTLRCSPRSGDLSVYWYQQSLDQGLQFLIQYYNGEERAKGNILERFSAQQFPDLHSELNLSSLELGDSALYFCASSAGSWKETQYFGPGTRLLVL.